This entry concerns a single TCR beta chain. As handled by the study authors: Estimated nucleated cell counts came from reference gene primer amplification. Libraries were prepared by immunoSEQ multiplex PCR; TCRdb keeps only in-frame clonotypes and omits some of them. That table supplies the V and J calls and clone size; D and trimming were determined from the DNA. This table has 200,000 to 250,000 clones, around 86% appearing once. The sample originates from a study of blood T cell repertoires in COVID-19. Study in general: The United States, Italy and Spain supplied acute and convalescent COVID-19 samples. The analysed material was cDNA or gDNA that came from T cells, B-cell-depleted T cells, or PBMCs.

This clonotype was obtained from a woman in her 70s with active or convalescent COVID-19. Material: peripheral blood.

The CDR3 DNA reads TGTGCCAGCAGTTTCACAACAGGGGATCCACGCGAGCAGTACTTC. Amino acids: CASSFTTGDPREQYF. This sequence joins TRBV6-2 or TRBV6-3 and TRBJ2-7, with 7 bases aligning to TRBD1. CDR3 length: 15 amino acids. J gave up 6 bases and V 4 bases, and 12 bases lay outside the gene matches. Germline CDR1 reads MNHEY; CDR2 reads SVGEGT.